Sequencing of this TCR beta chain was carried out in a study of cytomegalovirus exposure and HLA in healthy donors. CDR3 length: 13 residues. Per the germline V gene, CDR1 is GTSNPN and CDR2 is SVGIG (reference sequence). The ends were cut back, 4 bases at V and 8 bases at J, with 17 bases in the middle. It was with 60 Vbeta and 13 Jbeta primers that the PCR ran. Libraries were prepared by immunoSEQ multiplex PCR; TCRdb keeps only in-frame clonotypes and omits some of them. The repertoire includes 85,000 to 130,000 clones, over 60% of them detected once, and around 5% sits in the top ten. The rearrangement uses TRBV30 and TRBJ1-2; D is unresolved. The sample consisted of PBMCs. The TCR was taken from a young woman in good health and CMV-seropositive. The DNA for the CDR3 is TGTGCCTGGAATCTTAGCCCCGCCTTAGGCTACACCTTC. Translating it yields CAWNLSPALGYTF. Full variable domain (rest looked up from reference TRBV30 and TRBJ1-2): SQTIHQWPATLVQPVGSPLSLECTVEGTSNPNLYWYRQAAGRGLQLLFYSVGIGQISSEVPQNLSASRPQDRQFILSSKKLLLSDSGFYLCAWNLSPALGYTFGSGTRLTVV.